This note documents a single T cell receptor beta chain sequence. One base away there is no much larger clone; base qualities are not given. This entry belongs to a study of T cells after yellow fever vaccination (dated by TCRdb to about 2019). With regard to the full study: Using CD3, CD45RA, CCR7 and CD95 staining, memory subsets (EM, EMRA, CM and Tscm) were sorted on a BD FACS Aria III. The SMART-Seq v4 Ultra Low Input RNA kit was used to prepare libraries from fractions with low cell numbers. To track T-cell clones before and after primary and booster YFV17D yellow fever vaccination, bulk TCR alpha and beta repertoires were sequenced longitudinally. Two healthy male donors, one aged 18 to 30 and one aged 30 to 40 years, made up the cohort. Blood samples were taken at several timepoints before and after primary and secondary immunization, and bulk PBMC replicates and cell subsets were isolated. Sorting of memory subsets took place on days 0, 15 and 45 and at 18 months after primary vaccination, as well as on days 0, 15 and 45 after the 30-year booster. Points the paper makes about the study in general: The study included only two donors, which limits how far the findings can be generalized. After the booster, most clones that had expanded after primary vaccination were detected again (nearly 98% of CD4 and more than 80% of CD8), suggesting broad maintenance of memory. A small fraction of clonotypes appeared in both the CD4 and CD8 compartments, likely as a result of convergent recombination. On day 0, almost all vaccine-responding clonotypes were below detection in the sorted memory subsets. FACS-sorted repertoires could contain abundant contaminating clonotypes from the bulk population, so computational filtering was required. The secondary T-cell response was weaker than the primary response but faster, peaking on day 5 instead of day 15.

V and J lose 5 bases and 6 bases, and a span of 14 bases separates them. In the germline V gene, CDR1 corresponds to SGHTA and CDR2 to FQGNSA. Its CDR3 holds 14 amino acids, cysteine through phenylalanine. The read is trimmed to its CDR3 DNA, 42 bases read in frame from base 1. TCR cDNA was synthesized by 5'RACE template switching, through which a universal primer site and unique molecular identifiers were introduced. cDNA synthesis was primed from both the TCR alpha and TCR beta constant segments. Two PCR steps were used to amplify libraries, with sample barcodes and sequencing adapters being added in the second step. Sequencing of the libraries was done on either Illumina HiSeq 2500 (2x100 bp) or NovaSeq (2x150 bp). Turning to the authors' computational methods: Demultiplexing of reads and collapsing into UMI consensus sequences were performed with MIGEC, and V(D)J alignment was carried out with MiXCR. Clonotypes responding to the vaccine were identified with edgeR on replicate PBMC samples, with the criteria of FDR below 0.01 and a log2 fold change above 5 up to day 15. Each bulk clonotype received a CD4 or CD8 identity based on whether the sequenced CD4 or CD8 repertoire contained that clonotype at higher abundance. Clonotype frequencies in memory subsets were weighted by FACS-sorted cell numbers to estimate each clone's distribution across memory phenotypes. TCRdb handled the public reads itself, with Q25 trimming in fastp and clone calling in MiXCR, and kept productive beta chains. When rows share a CDR3 protein, they turn into one entry using the most common DNA and genes. TCRdb, not the authors, supplied the V and J calls. This sample lists some 48,000 distinct CDR3 sequences; more than 6% were detected once. Jointly, the top ten make up roughly 10% of the sample.

The sample's treatment or condition, from its label and the paper: live attenuated yellow fever vaccine strain. A standard Ficoll-Paque protocol was used to isolate PBMCs from peripheral blood. For sorted memory subsets, RNA extraction was done with the RNeasy Micro Kit. The source of this sequence is a man aged 30 to 45 who received the YFV17D yellow fever vaccine. This sequence uses TRBV7-2 and TRBJ2-1; the D call is possibly TRBD1 or TRBD2, each sharing 5 bases. Sequencing was performed on PBMCs, either bulk or a sorted T-cell subset (CD4+, CD8+, memory, or dextramer-sorted; not recorded which), taken 45 days after the yellow fever booster vaccination. The DNA sequence is given as TGTGCCAGCAGCAAGTCCCGGGGCGGCAATGAGCAGTTCTTC. This is translated as CASSKSRGGNEQFF.